A selection of T cell receptor beta chains follows, all from one sample in a study of identical twins. Using its own MiXCR run on the 5' RACE reads, TCRdb lists one record per CDR3 protein. The repertoire holds 300,000 or so distinct CDR3 sequences, with 8.5% to 9.5% as singletons. The same sample was also studied in work on yellow fever vaccine responses in identical twins.

What was sequenced was CD8+ T cells sorted from blood. The receptors derive from a young woman in good health. The CDR3 runs from the conserved cysteine through the conserved F or W. A D gene is named only where the DNA matches it firmly. Clone size appears in some rows only: once, few, many, or a class for an expanded clone.

d_gene	v_gene	abundance	j_gene	len	CDR3aa	CDR3nt
TRBD2	TRBV7-4	few	TRBJ2-1	19	CASSLVAGGPLENTNEQFF	TGTGCCAGCAGCTTAGTAGCGGGGGGGCCTCTCGAAAACACAAATGAGCAGTTCTTC
NA	TRBV20-1	few	TRBJ2-1	11	CSARAIDEQFF	TGCAGTGCTAGAGCGATTGATGAGCAGTTCTTC
NA	TRBV6-2/TRBV6-3	NA	TRBJ1-1	15	CASSYPEGLNTEAFF	TGTGCCAGCAGTTACCCAGAAGGTTTGAACACTGAAGCTTTCTTT
NA	TRBV4-3	many	TRBJ2-7	15	CASSQEAVRYDEQYF	TGCGCCAGCAGCCAAGAGGCGGTAAGGTATGACGAGCAGTACTTC
NA	TRBV7-9	many	TRBJ1-1	15	CASSFPQTLNTEAFF	TGTGCCAGCAGCTTCCCCCAGACACTAAACACTGAAGCTTTCTTT
TRBD1	TRBV29-1	many	TRBJ2-7	13	CSVASQGVHEQYF	TGCAGCGTTGCTAGTCAGGGGGTACACGAGCAGTACTTC
NA	TRBV5-5	NA	TRBJ1-2	15	CASSLAPGNSYGYTF	TGTGCCAGCAGCTTGGCGCCAGGGAATAGCTATGGCTACACCTTC
NA	TRBV9	many	TRBJ1-1	17	CASSPSQGRGANTEAFF	TGTGCCAGCAGCCCCTCCCAGGGCAGGGGAGCGAACACTGAAGCTTTCTTT
NA	TRBV12-3/TRBV12-4	few	TRBJ2-1	12	CASRKTSGEQFF	TGTGCCAGCAGAAAGACTAGTGGTGAGCAGTTCTTC
NA	TRBV5-8	NA	TRBJ2-1	13	CASRHPGDNEQFF	TGTGCCAGCAGACACCCGGGGGACAATGAGCAGTTCTTC